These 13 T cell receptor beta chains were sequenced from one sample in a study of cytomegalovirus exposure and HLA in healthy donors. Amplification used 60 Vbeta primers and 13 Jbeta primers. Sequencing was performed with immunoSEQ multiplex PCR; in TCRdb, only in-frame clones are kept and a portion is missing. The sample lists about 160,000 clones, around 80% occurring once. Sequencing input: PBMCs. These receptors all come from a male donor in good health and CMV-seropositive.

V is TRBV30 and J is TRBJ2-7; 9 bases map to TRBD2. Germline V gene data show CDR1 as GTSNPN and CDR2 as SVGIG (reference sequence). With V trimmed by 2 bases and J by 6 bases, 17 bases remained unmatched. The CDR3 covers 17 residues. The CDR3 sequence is CAWSSTPASGRSAEQYF. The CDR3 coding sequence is TGTGCCTGGAGTTCTACCCCTGCGAGCGGGAGGTCAGCCGAGCAGTACTTC.

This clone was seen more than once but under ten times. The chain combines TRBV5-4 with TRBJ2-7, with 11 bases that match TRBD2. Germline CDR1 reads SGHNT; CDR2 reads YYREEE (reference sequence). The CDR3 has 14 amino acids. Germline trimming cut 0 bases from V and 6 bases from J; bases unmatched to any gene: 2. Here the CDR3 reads CASSLGLAGFEQYF. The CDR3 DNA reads TGTGCCAGCAGCTTGGGACTAGCGGGATTCGAGCAGTACTTC.

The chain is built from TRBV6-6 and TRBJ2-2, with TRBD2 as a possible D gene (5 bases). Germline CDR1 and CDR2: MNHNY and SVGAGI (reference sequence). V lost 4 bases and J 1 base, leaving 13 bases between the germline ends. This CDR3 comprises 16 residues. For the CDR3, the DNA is TGTGCCAGCAGTTTTAGGGCAGGAGGGAACACCGGGGAGCTGTTTTTT. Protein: CASSFRAGGNTGELFF.

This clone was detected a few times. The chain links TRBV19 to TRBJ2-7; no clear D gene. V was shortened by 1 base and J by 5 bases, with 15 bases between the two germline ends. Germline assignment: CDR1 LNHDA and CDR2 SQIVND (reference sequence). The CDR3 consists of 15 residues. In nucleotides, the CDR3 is TGTGCCAGTAGTATAGGAAGAAGTCCTATCCACGAGCAGTACTTC. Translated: CASSIGRSPIHEQYF. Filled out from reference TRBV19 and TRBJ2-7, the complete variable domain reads DGGITQSPKYLFRKEGQNVTLSCEQNLNHDAMYWYRQDPGQGLRLIYYSQIVNDFQKGDIAEGYSVSREKKESFPLTVTSAQKNPTAFYLCASSIGRSPIHEQYFGPGTRLTVT.

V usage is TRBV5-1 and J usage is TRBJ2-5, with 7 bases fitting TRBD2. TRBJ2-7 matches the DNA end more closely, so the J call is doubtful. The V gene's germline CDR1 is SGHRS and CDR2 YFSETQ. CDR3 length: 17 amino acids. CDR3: CASSPQEAWTSSYEQYF. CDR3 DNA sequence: TGCGCCAGCAGCCCCCAGGAGGCTTGGACTAGCTCCTACGAGCAGTACTTC.

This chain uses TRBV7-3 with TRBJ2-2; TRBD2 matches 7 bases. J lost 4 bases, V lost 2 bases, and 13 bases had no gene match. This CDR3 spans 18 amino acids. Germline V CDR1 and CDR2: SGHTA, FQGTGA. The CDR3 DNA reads TGTGCCAGCAGCTTACAAGGGTCACAGCGGGGCCGCACCGGGGAGCTGTTTTTT. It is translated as CASSLQGSQRGRTGELFF. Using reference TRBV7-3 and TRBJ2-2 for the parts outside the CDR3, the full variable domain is GAGVSQTPSNKVTEKGKYVELRCDPISGHTALYWYRQSLGQGPEFLIYFQGTGAADDSGLPNDRFFAVRPEGSVSTLKIQRTERGDSAVYLCASSLQGSQRGRTGELFFGEGSRLTVL.

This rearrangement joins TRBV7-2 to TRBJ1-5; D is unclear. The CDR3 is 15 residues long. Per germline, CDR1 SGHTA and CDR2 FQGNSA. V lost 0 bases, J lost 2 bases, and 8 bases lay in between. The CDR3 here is CASSLAGSRNQPQHF. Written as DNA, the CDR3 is TGTGCCAGCAGCTTAGCGGGCAGTCGCAATCAGCCCCAGCATTTT. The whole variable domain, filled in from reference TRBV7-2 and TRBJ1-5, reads GAGVSQSPSNKVTEKGKDVELRCDPISGHTALYWYRQSLGQGLEFLIYFQGNSAPDKSGLPSDRFSAERTGGSVSTLTIQRTQQEDSAVYLCASSLAGSRNQPQHFGDGTRLSIL.

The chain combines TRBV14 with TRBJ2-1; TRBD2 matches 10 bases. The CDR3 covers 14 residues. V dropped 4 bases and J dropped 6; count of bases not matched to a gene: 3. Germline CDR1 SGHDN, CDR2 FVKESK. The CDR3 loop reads CASSLAGGLNEQFF. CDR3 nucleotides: TGTGCCAGCAGCCTAGCGGGAGGCCTCAATGAGCAGTTCTTC.

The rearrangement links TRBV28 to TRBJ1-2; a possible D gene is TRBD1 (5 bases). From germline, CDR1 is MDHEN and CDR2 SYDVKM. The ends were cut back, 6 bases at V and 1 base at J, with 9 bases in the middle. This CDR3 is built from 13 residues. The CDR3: CASRPGNNYGYTF. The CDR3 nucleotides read TGTGCCAGCAGGCCAGGGAATAACTATGGCTACACCTTC.

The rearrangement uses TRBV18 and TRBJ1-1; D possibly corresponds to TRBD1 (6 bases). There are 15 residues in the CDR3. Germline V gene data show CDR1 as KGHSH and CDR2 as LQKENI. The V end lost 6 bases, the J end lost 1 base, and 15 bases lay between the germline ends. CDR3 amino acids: CASSQTGTQNTEAFF. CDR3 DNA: TGTGCCAGCTCCCAAACCGGGACACAGAACACTGAAGCTTTCTTT.

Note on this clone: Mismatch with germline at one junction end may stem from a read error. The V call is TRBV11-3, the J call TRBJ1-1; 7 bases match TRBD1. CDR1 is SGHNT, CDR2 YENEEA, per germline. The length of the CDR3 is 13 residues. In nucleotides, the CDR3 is TGTGCCAGCAGCTATCGAGAAGACAGGGTGGTCTCCTTT. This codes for CASSYREDRVVSF.

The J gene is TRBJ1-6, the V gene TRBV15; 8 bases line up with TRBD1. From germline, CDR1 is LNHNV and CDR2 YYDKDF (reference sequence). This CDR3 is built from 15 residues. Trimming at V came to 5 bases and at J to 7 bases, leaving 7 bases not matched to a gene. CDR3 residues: CATSDRQGMNSPLHF. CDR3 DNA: TGTGCCACCAGCGACCGACAGGGGATGAATTCACCCCTCCACTTT.

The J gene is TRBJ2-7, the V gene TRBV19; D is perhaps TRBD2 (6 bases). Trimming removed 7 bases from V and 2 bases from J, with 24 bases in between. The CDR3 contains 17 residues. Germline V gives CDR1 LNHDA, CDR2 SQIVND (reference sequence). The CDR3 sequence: CASTPRGFGGAPYEQYF. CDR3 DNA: TGTGCCAGTACCCCGAGGGGTTTTGGAGGGGCCCCCTACGAGCAGTACTTC.